The 17 T cell receptor beta chains given below trace back to one sample, sequenced in a study of blood T cell repertoires in COVID-19. Using immunoSEQ multiplex PCR, the repertoire was profiled, and TCRdb retains in-frame clones only, with some absent. Of approximately 80,000 clones listed, roughly 76% are singletons. Sequences were obtained from peripheral blood. Receptors originate from a man in his sixties or seventies with active or convalescent COVID-19.

The rearrangement uses TRBV11-2 and TRBJ2-7; a weak D match, TRBD1 (6 bases). This CDR3 region has 14 residues. Germline V lookup: CDR1 SGHAT, CDR2 FQNNGV. Trimming shortened V by 2 bases and J by 1 base, and 9 bases separated the two germline ends. CDR3 in DNA: TGTGCCAGCAGCTTAACCCAGGGGTCCTACGAGCAGTACTTC. Translating it yields CASSLTQGSYEQYF.

This clone showed up just a few times. The chain combines TRBV6-5 with TRBJ2-1; possible D gene TRBD2, 5 bases. This CDR3 has 14 residues. Germline V lookup: CDR1 MNHEY, CDR2 SVGAGI. V shed 6 bases and J shed 7 bases, with 16 bases lying between them. The CDR3 DNA sequence: TGTGCCAGCAGCCGGGATTATTCCTTTAATGAGCAGTTCTTC. It codes for CASSRDYSFNEQFF.

The chain couples TRBV28 to TRBJ2-1; TRBD1 is a possible D gene (5 bases). This CDR3 spans 12 amino acids. V lost 6 bases and J 4 bases, leaving 7 bases between the germline ends. The V gene's germline CDR1 is MDHEN and CDR2 SYDVKM. The CDR3 DNA reads TGTGCCAGCAGAACAGGTTACAATGAGCAGTTCTTC. Its translation is CASRTGYNEQFF.

Concerning this clone: One junction end does not reproduce the germline sequence, and a read error may be involved. This chain links TRBV5-6 with TRBJ1-6; possibly TRBD1 for D (5 bases). The CDR3 loop spans 16 amino acids. The germline gives CDR1 SGHDT, CDR2 YYEEEE. The CDR3 nucleotides read TGTGCCAGCAGCAGCGTCTGGGGCTCCGATAATTCACCCCTCCACTTT. As protein: CASSSVWGSDNSPLHF.

This clone was detected once. The rearrangement uses TRBV3-1 (or the pseudogene TRBV3-2) and TRBJ1-2; D possibly corresponds to TRBD1 (6 bases). Trimming cost V 4 bases and J 6 bases, with 15 bases left between them. Germline CDR1 reads LGHDT; CDR2 reads YNNKEL (reference sequence). The CDR3 is 14 residues long. The CDR3 sequence: CASSRDNGADGYTF. The CDR3 nucleotides are TGTGCCAGCAGCCGGGACAACGGCGCGGATGGCTACACCTTC.

The rearrangement links TRBV18 to TRBJ1-1; D is uncertain. Trimming removed 8 bases at V and 5 bases at J, with 9 bases between. The CDR3 extends over 11 amino acids. The V gene's germline CDR1 is KGHSH and CDR2 LQKENI. CDR3 DNA: TGTGCCAGCGCGGGTCAAACTGAAGCTTTCTTT. Translating gives CASAGQTEAFF.

This clone was counted only a few times. The chain recombines TRBV4-1 with TRBJ2-7; the match to TRBD1 covers 7 bases. J was trimmed by 2 bases and V by 3 bases; bases with no gene match: 1. Per the germline V gene, CDR1 is MGHRA and CDR2 is YSYEKL. The CDR3 spans 13 residues. The CDR3 sequence: CASSQTGPYEQYF. CDR3 nucleotide sequence: TGCGCCAGCAGCCAGACAGGGCCCTACGAGCAGTACTTC.

The chain is built from TRBV2 and TRBJ1-2, with D maybe TRBD1 (5 bases). The germline V gene encodes CDR1 SNHLY and CDR2 FYNNEI. This CDR3 contains 12 residues. Trimming stripped 6 bases from V and 3 bases from J, with 8 bases between. The CDR3 DNA is TGTGCCAGCAGGGGGCAAGACTATGGCTACACCTTC. Encoded protein: CASRGQDYGYTF.

V and J are TRBV5-1 and TRBJ2-2; 7 bases line up with TRBD1. Trimming removed 7 bases from V and 2 bases from J; junction bases left unmatched: 14. The CDR3 is 17 residues long. Per the germline V gene, CDR1 is SGHRS and CDR2 is YFSETQ. CDR3: CASGKGGHPLNTGELFF. The DNA of the CDR3 is TGCGCCAGCGGAAAAGGGGGCCATCCCCTTAACACCGGGGAGCTGTTTTTT.

The chain joins TRBV9 to TRBJ1-4, with D unresolved. This CDR3 is built from 15 residues. Trimming took off 0 bases at V and 5 bases at J, with 11 bases between the two ends. Germline CDR1 is SGDLS and CDR2 is YYNGEE. CDR3 residues: CASSVESGRNEKLFF. CDR3 sequence (DNA): TGTGCCAGCAGCGTAGAGTCAGGTAGAAATGAAAAACTGTTTTTT.

The table lists this clone with a few counts. Written as DNA, the CDR3 is TGTGCCAGTAGGCAACAGACAACTAATGAAAAACTGTTTTTT. Its protein is CASRQQTTNEKLFF. The chain couples TRBV19 to TRBJ1-4; D gene uncertain. The CDR3 has 14 residues. V was shortened by 6 bases and J by 0 bases, with 8 bases between the two germline ends. Germline lookup yields CDR1 LNHDA and CDR2 SQIVND (reference sequence).

The chain is built from TRBV12-3 or TRBV12-4 and TRBJ1-2; D unclear. The V and J ends lost 4 bases and 7 bases respectively, with 13 bases between them. The CDR3 is 13 residues long. The CDR3 DNA sequence: TGTGCCAGCAGTTACCAGGATATCGCTGGCTACACCTTC. This sequence encodes CASSYQDIAGYTF.

The chain uses TRBV24-1 and TRBJ1-5; 9 bases agree with TRBD1. CDR3 length: 16 residues. Trimming cost V 5 bases and J 0 bases; bases outside gene matches: 4. CDR1 KGHDR and CDR2 SFDVKD come from the germline V gene. CDR3 region: CATSGDRGDSNQPQHF. The CDR3, as DNA: TGTGCCACCAGTGGCGACAGGGGGGATAGCAATCAGCCCCAGCATTTT.

Regarding this clone: The junction departs from the called germline gene at one end, perhaps through a read error. The chain recombines TRBV30 with TRBJ2-5; 7 nucleotides line up with TRBD2. This CDR3 has 11 residues. Germline V gene lookup returns CDR1 GTSNPN and CDR2 SVGIG (reference sequence). The CDR3 loop reads CAWSVVAGPHF. In nucleotides, the CDR3 is TGTGCCTGGAGTGTAGTAGCGGGTCCTCACTTC.

V gene TRBV7-9 combines with J gene TRBJ1-2; unclear D gene. CDR3 length: 13 amino acids. Germline CDR1 and CDR2: SEHNR and FQNEAQ (reference sequence). Trimming left V 0 bases short and J 0 bases short, with 2 bases between. The CDR3 DNA is TGTGCCAGCAGCTTAGCTACTAACTATGGCTACACCTTC. The encoded protein is CASSLATNYGYTF.

The rearrangement joins TRBV30 to TRBJ1-2, with TRBD1 matching 8 bases. The V and J ends lost 5 bases and 7 bases, in that order; junction bases with no gene match: 9. The CDR3 loop spans 13 amino acids. The V gene's germline CDR1 is GTSNPN and CDR2 SVGIG (reference sequence). The CDR3 DNA sequence: TGTGCCTGGGACGTACAGGGGGGTTTTGGCTACACCTTC. Residues: CAWDVQGGFGYTF.

V is TRBV19 and J is TRBJ1-5; tentative D call: TRBD1 (6 bases). This CDR3 is 16 amino acids long. V was shortened by 3 bases and J by 2 bases, with 14 bases between the two germline ends. Germline lookup yields CDR1 LNHDA and CDR2 SQIVND (reference sequence). The CDR3 sequence is CASSINRALGNQPQHF. The CDR3 DNA is TGTGCCAGTAGTATCAACAGGGCACTTGGCAATCAGCCCCAGCATTTT.